The clone carrying this TCR beta chain has more than one count but fewer than ten. Its antigen is unidentified. V was cut by 3 bases and J by 0 bases, with 13 bases left in between. Germline V gene data show CDR1 as SGHRS and CDR2 as YFSETQ. The CDR3 spans 16 residues. The data belong to a study of human T cells and chemical hapten exposure. MiXCR, run by TCRdb on the RACE reads, gives a single entry per CDR3 protein. The sample holds 69,000 or so distinct CDR3 sequences; about 9.4% are singletons and the top ten take 6.8%. General study points: Patch test score rose with PT1 expanded TCRs, significant at 8, 16, 32, not 4.

Sample time point: patch test 2, 6 weeks after DPC sensitization. Treatment of the sample: therapeutic diphenylcyclopropenone sensitization with weekly scalp DPC. Sample: whole blood, taken in connection with sensitization to the hapten diphenylcyclopropenone (DPC). The chain uses TRBV5-1 and TRBJ2-1, with a possible D match to TRBD2 (5 bases). This receptor was taken from a woman aged 45-65 years with alopecia areata. Some clones in this sample may be carry-over from other donors' samples. Here the CDR3 reads CASSWDSDPSYNEQFF. The CDR3 nucleotides read TGCGCCAGCAGCTGGGATAGCGATCCCTCCTACAATGAGCAGTTCTTC.